A selection of T cell receptor beta chains follows, all from one sample in a study of blood T cell repertoires in COVID-19. Generated by immunoSEQ multiplex PCR, the TCRdb table keeps only in-frame clones and is missing some. The sample has 90,000 to 130,000 clones, about 85% seen once; the top ten hold approximately 1.5%. The material sequenced was peripheral blood. All receptors derive from a man aged 40-49 years with acute or convalescent COVID-19. Each CDR3 is given with its conserved first and last residue. The D gene is left open where the match is weak. Size is stated for part of the rows, as once, few or many counts, or as a class when the clone is expanded.

TRBV5-1	TRBJ2-5	.	TRBD1	CASSLGQHQETQYF	TGCGCCAGCAGCCTGGGACAGCACCAAGAGACCCAGTACTTC
TRBV29-1	TRBJ2-4	.	TRBD1	CSGVTGGGNIQYF	TGCAGCGGAGTCACAGGGGGCGGCAACATTCAGTACTTC
TRBV5-1	TRBJ1-3	.	.	CASSFSGGTSGNTIYF	TGCGCCAGCAGCTTTTCCGGGGGGACCTCCGGAAACACCATATATTTT
TRBV11-2	TRBJ1-3	few	.	CASSLDRGGNTIYF	TGTGCCAGCAGCTTAGACAGAGGTGGAAACACCATATATTTT
TRBV30	TRBJ2-7	.	.	CAYVSNSYEQYF	TGTGCCTACGTTTCTAACTCCTACGAGCAGTACTTC
TRBV9	TRBJ2-3	.	.	CASSVGLARFGTDTQYF	TGTGCCAGCAGCGTAGGGCTAGCCCGCTTTGGCACAGATACGCAGTATTTT
TRBV5-6	TRBJ2-2	.	TRBD2	CASSGYGTSGINTGELFF	TGTGCCAGCAGCGGATACGGGACTAGCGGTATTAACACCGGGGAGCTGTTTTTT
TRBV30	TRBJ1-2	once	TRBD1	CAWSVKTGVAYGYTF	TGTGCCTGGAGCGTCAAGACAGGGGTGGCCTATGGCTACACCTTC
TRBV7-8	TRBJ2-3	.	TRBD2	CASRGQGLAVSTDTQYF	TGTGCCAGCAGGGGGCAGGGACTAGCGGTTAGCACAGATACGCAGTATTTT
TRBV5-1	TRBJ2-4	once	.	CASSPSAGQWYF	TGCGCCAGCAGCCCCAGCGCGGGACAGTGGTACTTC
TRBV3-1/TRBV3-2	TRBJ1-2	.	.	CASSARASIFISGSYTF	TGTGCCAGCAGCGCCCGGGCCTCTATATTTATTTCGGGAAGCTACACCTTC
TRBV28	TRBJ1-2	.	TRBD1	CASSSPGQLYGYTF	TGTGCCAGCAGTTCCCCGGGACAGCTCTATGGCTACACCTTC
TRBV3-1/TRBV3-2	TRBJ1-2	.	TRBD1	CASSQGWDRGRGGYTF	TGTGCCAGCAGCCAAGGATGGGACAGGGGGCGGGGAGGCTACACCTTC